Listed here are 31 T cell receptor beta chains from one sample, sequenced in a study of blood T cells in healthy people across ages. A J-beta primer mix and a sample-barcoded 5' primer were used in a second PCR of about 6 to 12 cycles. TCRdb redid the calling of the 5' RACE reads with MiXCR, one entry per CDR3 protein. The sample contains approximately 770,000 distinct CDR3 sequences, 58% of which appear only once. What was sequenced was blood. These receptors came from a man aged 30-40 years in good health.

This clonotype has a handful of counts. The chain recombines TRBV3-1 with TRBJ2-3; perhaps TRBD1 as D (6 bases). Per germline, CDR1 LGHDT and CDR2 YNNKEL (reference sequence). This CDR3 has 16 residues. V was cut by 4 bases and J by 2 bases, with 16 bases left in between. The CDR3 region has the DNA TGTGCCAGCAGCCTCGGCCGGGACACCTCCACAGATACGCAGTATTTT. Translated, it gives CASSLGRDTSTDTQYF.

The chain uses TRBV5-1 and TRBJ2-5, with D perhaps TRBD2 (6 bases). There are 15 residues in the CDR3. The germline gives CDR1 SGHRS, CDR2 YFSETQ. The germline V and J ends were trimmed by 0 bases and 0 bases, with 9 bases remaining between them. The CDR3 DNA follows: TGCGCCAGCAGCTTGGGAGCGGGCCACCAAGAGACCCAGTACTTC. Its protein product is CASSLGAGHQETQYF. The variable domain in full, with the rest retrieved from reference TRBV5-1 and TRBJ2-5, is KAGVTQTPRYLIKTRGQQVTLSCSPISGHRSVSWYQQTPGQGLQFLFEYFSETQRNKGNFPGRFSGRQFSNSRSEMNVSTLELGDSALYLCASSLGAGHQETQYFGPGTRLLVL.

The chain carries TRBV4-2 and TRBJ2-7; 10 bases line up with TRBD2. The J segment lost 3 bases and the V segment lost 1 base, leaving 15 bases of the junction unmatched. This CDR3 is 19 amino acids long. Germline CDR1 LGHNA, CDR2 YNFKEQ. This CDR3 is CASSQVGREIAGGYYEQYF. CDR3 nucleotide sequence: TGTGCCAGCAGCCAAGTCGGCAGGGAGATAGCGGGAGGATACTACGAGCAGTACTTC.

A few counts support this clonotype. The rearrangement links TRBV19 to TRBJ2-6; the D is unclear. The CDR3 contains 15 residues. Germline values: CDR1 LNHDA, CDR2 SQIVND (reference sequence). Trimming removed 4 bases at V and 5 bases at J, with 12 bases between. The CDR3 nucleotides read TGTGCCAGTAGTAGGTCGGTCAATCGGGCCAACGTCCTGACTTTC. Amino acid sequence: CASSRSVNRANVLTF.

The genes are TRBV7-2 and TRBJ2-5; D perhaps matches TRBD2 (6 bases). V was trimmed by 3 bases and J by 2 bases, leaving 10 bases between them. Germline V gene lookup returns CDR1 SGHTA and CDR2 FQGNSA. CDR3 length: 14 residues. Here the CDR3 reads CASSFGSAQETQYF. The DNA of the CDR3 is TGTGCCAGCAGCTTCGGGAGCGCACAAGAGACCCAGTACTTC.

This clonotype showed up just a few times. The V gene is TRBV14, the J gene TRBJ1-2; D is ambiguous. In germline, CDR1 is SGHDN, CDR2 FVKESK. V lost 2 bases to trimming and J lost 4 bases, with 8 bases between them. The CDR3 length is 13 residues. The CDR3 sequence: CASSQSDFYGYTF. CDR3 nucleotides: TGTGCCAGCAGCCAATCGGATTTCTATGGCTACACCTTC.

This chain joins TRBV20-1 and TRBJ2-1, with 10 bases fitting TRBD2. This CDR3 comprises 15 residues. With V trimmed by 2 bases and J by 5 bases, 6 bases remained unmatched. Germline V gene lookup returns CDR1 DFQATT and CDR2 SNEGSKA (reference sequence). CDR3 nucleotide sequence: TGCAGTGCTAGAAAGGAAACTAGCGGGAACAATGAGCAGTTCTTC. Its protein is CSARKETSGNNEQFF.

This clonotype is a singleton in its sample. This chain links TRBV29-1 with TRBJ1-2; weak D call: TRBD1 (5 bases). Trimming took off 4 bases at V and 3 bases at J, with 12 bases between the two ends. The CDR3 loop spans 13 amino acids. Germline-derived CDR1 and CDR2 are SQVTM and ANQGSEA. The CDR3 DNA reads TGCAGCGTTGTTAAGACAGAGCACTATGGCTACACCTTC. This gives the protein CSVVKTEHYGYTF. Looking up the rest from reference TRBV29-1 and TRBJ1-2 gives the full variable domain: SAVISQKPSRDICQRGTSLTIQCQVDSQVTMMFWYRQQPGQSLTLIATANQGSEATYESGFVIDKFPISRPNLTFSTLTVSNMSPEDSSIYLCSVVKTEHYGYTFGSGTRLTVV.

This clonotype came up a few times. The chain has TRBV5-6 and TRBJ2-7, with D possibly being TRBD1 (5 bases). This CDR3 is built from 14 residues. V was shortened by 1 base and J by 3 bases, with 11 bases between the two germline ends. CDR1 SGHDT and CDR2 YYEEEE come from the germline V gene. In nucleotides, the CDR3 is TGTGCCAGCAGCTTGCCCGGACAAATCTACGAGCAGTACTTC. It specifies CASSLPGQIYEQYF.

The rearrangement uses TRBV6-2 or TRBV6-3 and TRBJ1-1; D is ambiguous. CDR1 is MNHEY and CDR2 is SVGEGT in the germline V gene. Trimming took off 6 bases at V and 1 base at J, with 12 bases between the two ends. This CDR3 is 14 amino acids long. The CDR3 loop reads CASRTISGNTEAFF. The CDR3 coding sequence is TGTGCCAGCAGGACCATTTCAGGGAACACTGAAGCTTTCTTT.

The V and J genes are TRBV29-1 and TRBJ2-1, with TRBD2 matching over 7 bases. Germline values: CDR1 SQVTM, CDR2 ANQGSEA. The CDR3 covers 13 residues. Germline trimming cut 1 base from V and 13 bases from J; bases unmatched to any gene: 10. DNA of the CDR3: TGCAGCGTTGAAGTCGGGAGGCAAGGGACCCAGTTCTTC. Amino acid sequence: CSVEVGRQGTQFF.

V usage is TRBV15 and J usage is TRBJ2-1, with a weak D call TRBD2 (5 bases). CDR3 length: 13 amino acids. V was shortened by 3 bases and J by 7 bases, with 10 bases between the two germline ends. CDR1 LNHNV and CDR2 YYDKDF come from the germline V gene (reference sequence). CDR3 sequence: CATSRRVANEQFF. CDR3 nucleotide sequence: TGTGCCACCAGCAGGAGGGTGGCTAATGAGCAGTTCTTC.

The rearrangement uses TRBV2 and TRBJ2-7; 10 bases fit TRBD1. The J call may be wrong; the DNA end is better matched by TRBJ2-5. The length of the CDR3 is 14 residues. Germline CDR1 is SNHLY and CDR2 is FYNNEI. DNA for the CDR3: TGTGCCAGCAGTCACCGGGACAGGGGCGAGACCCAGTACTTC. Translation gives CASSHRDRGETQYF.

This chain joins TRBV27 and TRBJ2-1, with 12 positions matching TRBD2. V lost 4 bases and J lost 2; bases outside the gene matches: 21. The germline gives CDR1 MNHEY, CDR2 SMNVEV (reference sequence). This CDR3 comprises 22 residues. The CDR3 DNA sequence: TGTGCCAGCAGTTCCCTCTCTCGAAGGGATCCAAGGACTAGCGGGGCCTACAATGAGCAGTTCTTC. Translated, it gives CASSSLSRRDPRTSGAYNEQFF.

This chain joins TRBV6-2 or TRBV6-3 and TRBJ2-1; 10 nucleotides align to TRBD2. The CDR3 totals 15 residues. V was clipped by 6 bases and J by 9 bases; unmatched bases: 11. Germline V CDR1 and CDR2: MNHEY, SVGEGT. The CDR3 region has the DNA TGTGCCAGCAGACTACCTAGCGGGAGTTTGCGTGAGCAGTTCTTC. Residues: CASRLPSGSLREQFF.

V is TRBV4-3 and J is TRBJ2-7; D is unresolved. V was trimmed by 0 bases and J by 3 bases, leaving 12 bases between them. Germline V CDR1 and CDR2: LGHNA, YSLEER. The length of the CDR3 is 15 residues. CDR3 protein: CASSQDRAFDYEQYF. The CDR3 bases are TGCGCCAGCAGCCAAGATAGAGCTTTTGACTACGAGCAGTACTTC.

The CDR3 loop reads CASSNGAPGRRALDTQYF. DNA of the CDR3: TGTGCCAGCAGCAATGGGGCTCCCGGGCGAAGGGCCTTAGATACGCAGTATTTT. The chain uses TRBV9 and TRBJ2-3; TRBD1 might be the D (5 bases). V lost 4 bases, J lost 5 bases, and 26 bases lay in between. The germline CDR1 and CDR2 sequences are SGDLS and YYNGEE. The CDR3 sequence is 18 residues long.

There are a few counts of this clonotype. CDR3 sequence: CSAYRGFGIAEAFF. CDR3 DNA: TGCAGTGCTTACAGGGGTTTTGGTATCGCTGAAGCTTTCTTT. The J gene is TRBJ1-1, the V gene TRBV20-1; TRBD1 matches at 7 bases. The CDR3 has 14 residues. Per the germline V gene, CDR1 is DFQATT and CDR2 is SNEGSKA (reference sequence). V trimming: 5 bases; J trimming: 6 bases; junction bases outside the gene matches: 12.

V is TRBV20-1 and J is TRBJ1-2, with unresolved D. Trimming took 4 bases from V and 8 from J, leaving 17 bases between them. Germline CDR1 DFQATT, CDR2 SNEGSKA (reference sequence). This CDR3 region has 13 residues. The CDR3 DNA follows: TGCAGTGCTAAGGCCGGAAGTTCTTGGGGCTACACCTTC. Translation: CSAKAGSSWGYTF.

V is TRBV29-1 and J is TRBJ2-3, with TRBD2 identical over 8 bases. This CDR3 comprises 14 residues. In germline, CDR1 is SQVTM, CDR2 ANQGSEA. V dropped 8 bases and J dropped 2; count of bases not matched to a gene: 9. In DNA, the CDR3 is TGCAGCCTTCCCGGGGGGGCATACACAGATACGCAGTATTTT. Protein sequence: CSLPGGAYTDTQYF.

This sequence joins TRBV20-1 and TRBJ2-1; tentatively, D is TRBD2 (8 bases). CDR1 is DFQATT, CDR2 SNEGSKA, per germline (reference sequence). The CDR3 covers 14 residues. The V gene lost 5 bases and the J gene lost 5 bases, with 16 bases spanning the gap. The CDR3 bases are TGCAGTGCTTTCTCAGGGGGACTAGACAATGAGCAGTTCTTC. Translating it yields CSAFSGGLDNEQFF.

The chain uses TRBV4-3 and TRBJ1-2, with 9 nucleotides matching TRBD1. This CDR3 is 16 amino acids long. The germline gives CDR1 LGHNA, CDR2 YSLEER. Trimming cost V 3 bases and J 10 bases; bases outside gene matches: 15. The DNA of the CDR3 is TGCGCCAGCAGCCATCGGGACAGGGCTTCCAGCGGATTCTACACCTTC. Amino acid sequence: CASSHRDRASSGFYTF.

CDR3 DNA: TGTGCCAGCTGGACAGACGAGCAGTTCTTC. Its translation: CASWTDEQFF. The chain is built from TRBV7-9 and TRBJ2-1; a weak D match, TRBD1 (6 bases). V was clipped by 8 bases and J by 10 bases, with 9 bases between them. In germline, CDR1 is SEHNR, CDR2 FQNEAQ (reference sequence). The CDR3 totals 10 residues.

The chain recombines TRBV28 with TRBJ2-3; TRBD2 matches 8 bases. CDR3 size: 16 residues. The germline V gene encodes CDR1 MDHEN and CDR2 SYDVKM. The V segment lost 8 bases and the J segment 2 bases; nucleotides outside the gene matches: 12. Here the CDR3 DNA reads TGTGCCAGCGAAGGAGCCCATAGCGGGGCCACAGATACGCAGTATTTT. It yields the protein CASEGAHSGATDTQYF. Based on the CDR3 plus reference TRBV28 and TRBJ2-3, the full variable domain is DVKVTQSSRYLVKRTGEKVFLECVQDMDHENMFWYRQDPGLGLRLIYFSYDVKMKEKGDIPEGYSVSREKKERFSLILESASTNQTSMYLCASEGAHSGATDTQYFGPGTRLTVL.

The genes are TRBV29-1 and TRBJ1-6; perhaps TRBD1 as D (6 bases). Per germline, CDR1 SQVTM and CDR2 ANQGSEA. Trimming removed 6 bases from V and 10 bases from J, with 16 bases in between. The CDR3 loop spans 13 amino acids. DNA for the CDR3: TGCAGCGTCGCGGAGGAGGGGGACTCACCCCTCCACTTT. Protein sequence: CSVAEEGDSPLHF.

This chain joins TRBV20-1 and TRBJ2-1; D possibly corresponds to TRBD2 (6 bases). V shed 1 base and J shed 9 bases, with 16 bases lying between them. The CDR3 spans 14 residues. Germline V gene sequence: CDR1 DFQATT, CDR2 SNEGSKA (reference sequence). The CDR3 is CSARGGTLRSEQFF. The CDR3, as DNA: TGCAGTGCTAGAGGAGGGACTTTGAGGAGTGAGCAGTTCTTC.

This sequence joins TRBV7-9 and TRBJ1-6, with D unclear. V lost 0 bases, J lost 0 bases, and 12 bases lay in between. Germline V CDR1 and CDR2: SEHNR, FQNEAQ (reference sequence). This CDR3 spans 18 amino acids. CDR3 nucleotide sequence: TGTGCCAGCAGCTTAGCGCGGGCGGGGAGCTCCTATAATTCACCCCTCCACTTT. This sequence encodes CASSLARAGSSYNSPLHF.

This chain links TRBV29-1 with TRBJ2-1; D assignment may be TRBD1 or TRBD2 (7 bases each). This CDR3 spans 20 amino acids. Per germline, CDR1 SQVTM and CDR2 ANQGSEA. Trimming took off 5 bases at V and 0 bases at J, with 29 bases between the two ends. As DNA, the CDR3 is TGCAGCGTTTCCTGCGAGGGGGCGGGGGAGCCCTTGAGCTCCTACAATGAGCAGTTCTTC. It translates to CSVSCEGAGEPLSSYNEQFF.

This clonotype was picked up a small number of times. The chain has TRBV11-1 and TRBJ2-4; unclear D gene. The J call is uncertain, as TRBJ2-7 better fits the DNA end. Germline assignment: CDR1 SGHAT and CDR2 FQDESV (reference sequence). CDR3 size: 16 residues. The CDR3 spells CASSHLVKLPTYEQYF. CDR3 DNA sequence: TGTGCCAGCAGCCATCTCGTGAAATTACCGACCTACGAGCAGTACTTC.

This clonotype was detected only once. The genes are TRBV20-1 and TRBJ2-4; TRBD2 matches 8 bases. The J call is doubtful: the DNA matches TRBJ2-7 better. Germline CDR1 DFQATT, CDR2 SNEGSKA (reference sequence). This CDR3 has 15 amino acids. The CDR3 region has the DNA TGCAGTGCCCACCAGTCTAGCGGGCGAGTCTACGAGCAGTACTTC. Amino acids: CSAHQSSGRVYEQYF.

The chain uses TRBV9 and TRBJ2-5; 9 bases match TRBD2. The CDR3 runs to 15 residues. Germline assignment: CDR1 SGDLS and CDR2 YYNGEE. The V segment lost 4 bases and the J segment 5 bases; nucleotides outside the gene matches: 9. As DNA, the CDR3 is TGTGCCAGCAGCCCGGGACTAGCAAGTTTGGAGACCCAGTACTTC. Encoded protein: CASSPGLASLETQYF.